This TCR beta chain was retrieved from a study of memory CD8 T cells in hepatitis C reinfection. Background on the study: Reinfection meant HCV RNA positivity after two negatives ≥60 days apart. Study conclusions and caveats: Conclusions on public clonotypes and secondary clearance were not definitive with five donors.

The data were produced by immunoSEQ multiplex PCR, yet TCRdb's version contains in-frame clones alone and is incomplete. The sample lists over 5,500 clones; more than 80% were seen once. In regard to this clone: Its antigen remains unknown.

Time point in this sample: pre-reinfection, 55 to 20 weeks before reinfection detection. Sorted cells were sequenced directly ex vivo without any in vitro expansion. At all three reinfection time points, viable CD3+ CD8+ CD45RO- cells from two donors served as controls. Germline-derived CDR1 and CDR2 are SGHNT and YYREEE (reference sequence). After removal of 5 bases from V and 4 bases from J, the junction contained 4 bases not matched to a gene. The CDR3 totals 13 residues. Sequenced: naive CD8+ T cells sorted from blood. The TCR was taken from a man between 50 and 59 years old with hepatitis C virus infection. This chain links TRBV5-4 with TRBJ1-2, with 8 positions matching TRBD1. The DNA of the CDR3 is TGTGCCAGCAGTTTACAGGGGGGCTATGGCTACACCTTC. Residues: CASSLQGGYGYTF.